This T cell receptor beta chain was recovered during a study of blood T cell repertoires in COVID-19. Study overall: COVID-19 samples, acute and convalescent, were from the United States, Italy and Spain. T cells, B-cell-depleted T cells, or PBMCs provided the cDNA or gDNA that served as material.

Per the original data handling: Nucleated cell number was recorded as an estimate derived from reference gene primer amplification. Assay used: immunoSEQ multiplex PCR; TCRdb lists only in-frame clones, some missing. That table is the source of V, J and clone size, and D and trimming were worked out from the DNA. The table shows about 240,000 clones, with about 83% occurring only once. Trimming shortened V by 0 bases and J by 2 bases, and 12 bases separated the two germline ends. This CDR3 spans 15 amino acids. Per germline, CDR1 SGDLS and CDR2 YYNGEE. Sequencing used peripheral blood. The clonotype comes from an elderly man with acute or convalescent COVID-19. V usage is TRBV9 and J usage is TRBJ2-7, with D possibly TRBD1 on 5 matching bases. The CDR3 DNA follows: TGTGCCAGCAGCGTAGACACAGGTGGAACCTACGAGCAGTACTTC. Translated: CASSVDTGGTYEQYF.